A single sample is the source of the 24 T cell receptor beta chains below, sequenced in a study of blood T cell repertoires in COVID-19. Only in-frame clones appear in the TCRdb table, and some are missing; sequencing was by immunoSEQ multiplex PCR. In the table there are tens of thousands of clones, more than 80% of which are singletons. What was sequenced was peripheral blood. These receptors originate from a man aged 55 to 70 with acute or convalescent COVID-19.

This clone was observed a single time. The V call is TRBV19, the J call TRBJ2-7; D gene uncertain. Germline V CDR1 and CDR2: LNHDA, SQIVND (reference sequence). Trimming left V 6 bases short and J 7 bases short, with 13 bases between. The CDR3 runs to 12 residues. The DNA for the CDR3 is TGTGCCAGTAGCGTTACTGGTTATGAGCAGTACTTC. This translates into CASSVTGYEQYF.

The DNA of the CDR3 is TGTGCCAGCAGCTCCCAAGGTGGAACTACTCGAGAGACCCAGTACTTC. It yields the protein CASSSQGGTTRETQYF. This chain uses TRBV7-9 with TRBJ2-5; no clear D gene. Germline values: CDR1 SEHNR, CDR2 FQNEAQ (reference sequence). Between the trimmed V and J ends, which lost 4 bases and 4 bases, there was a span of 19 bases. CDR3 length equals 16 residues.

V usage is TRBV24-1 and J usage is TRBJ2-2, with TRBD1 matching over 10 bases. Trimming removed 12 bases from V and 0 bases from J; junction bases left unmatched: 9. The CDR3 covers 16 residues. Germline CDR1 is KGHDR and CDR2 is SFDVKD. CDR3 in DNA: TGTGCCGCATCCGGGGACAGGGGCCCGAACACCGGGGAGCTGTTTTTT. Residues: CAASGDRGPNTGELFF.

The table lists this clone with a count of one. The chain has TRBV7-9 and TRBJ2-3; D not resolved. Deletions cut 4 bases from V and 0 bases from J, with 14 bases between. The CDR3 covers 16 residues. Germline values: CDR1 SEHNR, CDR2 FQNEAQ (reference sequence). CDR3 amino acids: CASSYPWASSTDTQYF. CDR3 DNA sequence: TGTGCCAGCAGCTACCCCTGGGCTTCGAGCACAGATACGCAGTATTTT.

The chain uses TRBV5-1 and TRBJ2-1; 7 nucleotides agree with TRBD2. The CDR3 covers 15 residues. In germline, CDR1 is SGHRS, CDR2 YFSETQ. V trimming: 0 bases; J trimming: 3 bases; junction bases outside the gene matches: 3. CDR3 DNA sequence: TGCGCCAGCAGCTTGGTAGCGGGTGACTACAATGAGCAGTTCTTC. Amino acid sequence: CASSLVAGDYNEQFF.

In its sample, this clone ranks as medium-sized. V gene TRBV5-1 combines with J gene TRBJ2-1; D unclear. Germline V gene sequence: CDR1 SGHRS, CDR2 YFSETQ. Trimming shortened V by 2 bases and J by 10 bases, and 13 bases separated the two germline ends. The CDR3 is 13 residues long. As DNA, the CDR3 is TGCGCCAGCAGCTTAAGCCCCCAACAGGAGCAGTTCTTC. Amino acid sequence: CASSLSPQQEQFF. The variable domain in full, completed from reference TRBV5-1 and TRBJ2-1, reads KAGVTQTPRYLIKTRGQQVTLSCSPISGHRSVSWYQQTPGQGLQFLFEYFSETQRNKGNFPGRFSGRQFSNSRSEMNVSTLELGDSALYLCASSLSPQQEQFFGPGTRLTVL.

The DNA for the CDR3 is TGCAGTGCTCGTGTAATACCCGGAGACCGGGAGACCCAGTACTTC. Protein sequence: CSARVIPGDRETQYF. This chain links TRBV20-1 with TRBJ2-5; no firm D call. Trimming took 5 bases from V and 5 from J, leaving 21 bases between them. Germline CDR1 and CDR2: DFQATT and SNEGSKA (reference sequence). The CDR3 extends over 15 amino acids.

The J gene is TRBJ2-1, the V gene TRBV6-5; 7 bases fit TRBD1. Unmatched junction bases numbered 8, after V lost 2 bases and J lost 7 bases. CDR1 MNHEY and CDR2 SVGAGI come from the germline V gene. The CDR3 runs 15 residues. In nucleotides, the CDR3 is TGTGCCAGCAGTTACCACCATAACAGGGGAAATGAGCAGTTCTTC. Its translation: CASSYHHNRGNEQFF.

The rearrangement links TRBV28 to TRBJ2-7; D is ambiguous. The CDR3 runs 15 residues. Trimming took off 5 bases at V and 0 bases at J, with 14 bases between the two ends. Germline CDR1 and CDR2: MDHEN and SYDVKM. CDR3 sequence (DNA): TGTGCCAGCAGTGTACCGAGCACCGTCTCCTACGAGCAGTACTTC. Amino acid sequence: CASSVPSTVSYEQYF.

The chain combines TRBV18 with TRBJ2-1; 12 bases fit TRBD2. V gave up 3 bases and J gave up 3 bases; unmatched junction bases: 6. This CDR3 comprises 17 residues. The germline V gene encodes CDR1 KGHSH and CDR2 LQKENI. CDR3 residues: CASSPGTGLAGYNEQFF. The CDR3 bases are TGTGCCAGCTCACCGGGAACGGGACTAGCGGGCTACAATGAGCAGTTCTTC. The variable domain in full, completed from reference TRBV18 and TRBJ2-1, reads NAGVMQNPRHLVRRRGQEARLRCSPMKGHSHVYWYRQLPEEGLKFMVYLQKENIIDESGMPKERFSAEFPKEGPSILRIQQVVRGDSAAYFCASSPGTGLAGYNEQFFGPGTRLTVL.

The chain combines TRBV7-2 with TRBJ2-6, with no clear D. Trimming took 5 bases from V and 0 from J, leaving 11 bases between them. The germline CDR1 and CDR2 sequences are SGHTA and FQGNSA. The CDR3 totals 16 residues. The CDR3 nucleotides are TGTGCCAGCAGCGTCGATCTTAGCTCTGGGGCCAACGTCCTGACTTTC. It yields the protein CASSVDLSSGANVLTF. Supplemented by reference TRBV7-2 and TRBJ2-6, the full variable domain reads GAGVSQSPSNKVTEKGKDVELRCDPISGHTALYWYRQSLGQGLEFLIYFQGNSAPDKSGLPSDRFSAERTGGSVSTLTIQRTQQEDSAVYLCASSVDLSSGANVLTFGAGSRLTVL.

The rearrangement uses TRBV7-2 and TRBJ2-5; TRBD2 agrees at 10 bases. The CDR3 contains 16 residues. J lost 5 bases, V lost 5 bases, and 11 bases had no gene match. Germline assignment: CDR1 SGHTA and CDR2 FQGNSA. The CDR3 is CASSRPEVSGRETQYF. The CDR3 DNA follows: TGTGCCAGCAGCCGCCCGGAGGTTAGCGGGAGGGAGACCCAGTACTTC.

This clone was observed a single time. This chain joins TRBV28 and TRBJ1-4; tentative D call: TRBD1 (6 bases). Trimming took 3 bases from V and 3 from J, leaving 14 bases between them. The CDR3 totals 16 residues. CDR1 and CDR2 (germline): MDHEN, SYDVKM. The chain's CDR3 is CASSLVLAGANEKLFF. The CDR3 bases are TGTGCCAGCAGTTTGGTTTTGGCAGGGGCTAATGAAAAACTGTTTTTT.

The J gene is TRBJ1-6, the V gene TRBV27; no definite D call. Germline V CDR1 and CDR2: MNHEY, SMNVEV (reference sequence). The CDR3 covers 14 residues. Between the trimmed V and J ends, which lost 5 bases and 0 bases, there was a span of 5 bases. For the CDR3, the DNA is TGTGCCAGCAGTCGGAGCTCCTATAATTCACCCCTCCACTTT. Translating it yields CASSRSSYNSPLHF.

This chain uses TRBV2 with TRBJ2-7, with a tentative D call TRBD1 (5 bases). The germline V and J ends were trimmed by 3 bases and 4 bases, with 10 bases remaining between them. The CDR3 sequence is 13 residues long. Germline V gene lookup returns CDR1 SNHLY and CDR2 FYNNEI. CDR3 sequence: CASSDAGAYEQYF. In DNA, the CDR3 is TGTGCCAGCAGTGACGCTGGGGCGTACGAGCAGTACTTC.

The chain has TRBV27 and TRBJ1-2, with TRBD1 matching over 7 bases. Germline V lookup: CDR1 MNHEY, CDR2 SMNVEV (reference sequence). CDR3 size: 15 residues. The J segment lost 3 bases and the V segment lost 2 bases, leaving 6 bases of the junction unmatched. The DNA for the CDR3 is TGTGCCAGCAGTTTAATAGGGGGCGAAGACTATGGCTACACCTTC. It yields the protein CASSLIGGEDYGYTF.

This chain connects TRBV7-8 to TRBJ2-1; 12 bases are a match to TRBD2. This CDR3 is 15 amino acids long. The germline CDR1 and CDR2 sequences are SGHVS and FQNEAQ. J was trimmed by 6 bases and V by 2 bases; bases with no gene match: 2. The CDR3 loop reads CASSLLAGGPNEQFF. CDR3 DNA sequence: TGTGCCAGCAGCTTACTAGCGGGAGGGCCCAATGAGCAGTTCTTC.

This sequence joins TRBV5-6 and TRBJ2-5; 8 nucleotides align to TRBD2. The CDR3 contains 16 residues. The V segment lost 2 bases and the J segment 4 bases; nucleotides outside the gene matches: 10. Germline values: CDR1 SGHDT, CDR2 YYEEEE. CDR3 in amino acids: CASSFVSGGAAETQYF. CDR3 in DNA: TGTGCCAGCAGCTTCGTATCGGGAGGGGCCGCAGAGACCCAGTACTTC.

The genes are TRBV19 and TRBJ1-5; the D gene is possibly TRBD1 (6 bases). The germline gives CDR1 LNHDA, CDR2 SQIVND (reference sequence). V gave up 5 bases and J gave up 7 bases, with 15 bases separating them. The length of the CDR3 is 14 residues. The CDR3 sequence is CASSSQGSYQPQHF. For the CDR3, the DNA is TGTGCCAGTAGTTCACAGGGCTCATACCAGCCCCAGCATTTT.

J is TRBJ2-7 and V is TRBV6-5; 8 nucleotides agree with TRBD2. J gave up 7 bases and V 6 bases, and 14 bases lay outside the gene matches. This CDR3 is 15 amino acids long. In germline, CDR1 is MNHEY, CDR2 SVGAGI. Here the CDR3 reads CASSRRAGDRREQYF. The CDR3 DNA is TGTGCCAGCAGCAGACGAGCGGGAGACCGCCGGGAGCAGTACTTC.

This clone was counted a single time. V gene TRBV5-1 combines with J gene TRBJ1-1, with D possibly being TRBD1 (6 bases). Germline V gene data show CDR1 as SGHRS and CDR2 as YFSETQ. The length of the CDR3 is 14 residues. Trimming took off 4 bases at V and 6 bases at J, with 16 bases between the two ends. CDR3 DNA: TGCGCCAGCAGCCCCTTAACAGGGAGGGCTGAAGCTTTCTTT. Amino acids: CASSPLTGRAEAFF.

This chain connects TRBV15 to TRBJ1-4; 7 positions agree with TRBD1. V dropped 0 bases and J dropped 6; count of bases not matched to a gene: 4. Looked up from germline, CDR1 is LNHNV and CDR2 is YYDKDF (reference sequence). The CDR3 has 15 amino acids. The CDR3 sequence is CATSREEGADEKLFF. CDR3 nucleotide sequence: TGTGCCACCAGCAGAGAAGAGGGGGCTGATGAAAAACTGTTTTTT.

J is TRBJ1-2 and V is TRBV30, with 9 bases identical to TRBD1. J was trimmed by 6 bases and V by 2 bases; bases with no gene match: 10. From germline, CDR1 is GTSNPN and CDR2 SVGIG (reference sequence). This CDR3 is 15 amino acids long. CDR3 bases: TGTGCCTGGAGTATTGATACAGGGGGCGCGAATGGCTACACCTTC. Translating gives CAWSIDTGGANGYTF.

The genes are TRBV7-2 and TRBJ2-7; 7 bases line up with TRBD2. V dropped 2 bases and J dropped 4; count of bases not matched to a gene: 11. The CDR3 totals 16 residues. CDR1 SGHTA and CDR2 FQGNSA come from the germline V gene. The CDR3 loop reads CASSLNWLADAYEQYF. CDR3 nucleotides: TGTGCCAGCAGCTTAAATTGGCTAGCGGACGCTTACGAGCAGTACTTC.